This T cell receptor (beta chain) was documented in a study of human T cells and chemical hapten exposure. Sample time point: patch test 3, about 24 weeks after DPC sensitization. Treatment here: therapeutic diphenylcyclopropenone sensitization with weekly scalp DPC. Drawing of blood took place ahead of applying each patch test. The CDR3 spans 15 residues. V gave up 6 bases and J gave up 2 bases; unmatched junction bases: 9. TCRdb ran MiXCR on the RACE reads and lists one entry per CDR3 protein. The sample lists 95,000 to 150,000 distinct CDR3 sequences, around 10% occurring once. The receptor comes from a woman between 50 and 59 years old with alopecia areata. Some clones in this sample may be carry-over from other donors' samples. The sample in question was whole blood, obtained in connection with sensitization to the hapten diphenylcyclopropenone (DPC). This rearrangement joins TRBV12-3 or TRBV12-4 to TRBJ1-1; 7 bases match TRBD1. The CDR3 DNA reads TGTGCCAGCAGGGGGACTGGACAGGAAAACACTGAAGCTTTCTTT. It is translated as CASRGTGQENTEAFF.